These 30 T cell receptor beta chains were sequenced from one sample in a study of blood T cells in healthy people across ages. The authors ran a second PCR of about 6 to 11 cycles using a sample-barcoded 5' primer and a J-beta primer mix. TCRdb passed the 5' RACE reads through MiXCR, listing each CDR3 protein once. This sample has a few hundred thousand distinct CDR3 sequences; about 26% occur once, and the top ten carry around 18%. Sequencing used blood. These receptors were obtained from a woman aged 70 to 79 in good health.

This chain links TRBV7-9 with TRBJ1-3; D is uncertain. The CDR3 contains 15 residues. V lost 4 bases, J lost 3 bases, and 13 bases lay in between. Germline V gene data show CDR1 as SEHNR and CDR2 as FQNEAQ (reference sequence). The CDR3 bases are TGTGCCAGCAGCTACCACGCCTCCCGTGGAAACACCATATATTTT. This encodes CASSYHASRGNTIYF.

This chain links TRBV12-3 or TRBV12-4 with TRBJ1-4; D gene unclear. The CDR3 runs to 13 residues. V was shortened by 4 bases and J by 7 bases, with 10 bases between the two germline ends. The CDR3 DNA sequence: TGTGCCAGCAGTTCCCAGGACGCTGAAAAACTGTTTTTT. Protein sequence: CASSSQDAEKLFF.

This clonotype came up many times. V is TRBV20-1 and J is TRBJ2-3; D uncertain. Germline V gives CDR1 DFQATT, CDR2 SNEGSKA (reference sequence). The CDR3 spans 14 residues. Trimming removed 6 bases from V and 3 bases from J, with 16 bases in between. CDR3 in DNA: TGCAGTGCCCGTCCCCTATTGGGGACAGATACGCAGTATTTT. It encodes CSARPLLGTDTQYF.

This clonotype has ten or more counts. The chain uses TRBV4-2 and TRBJ2-5; TRBD2 is a possible D gene (5 bases). The CDR3 sequence is 14 residues long. V lost 4 bases and J lost 4, with 13 bases in between. The V gene's germline CDR1 is LGHNA and CDR2 YNFKEQ. The CDR3 sequence is CASSPRGRAETQYF. The DNA of the CDR3 is TGTGCCAGCAGCCCTCGCGGGCGGGCAGAGACCCAGTACTTC.

This clonotype appeared a few times. The rearrangement uses TRBV7-9 and TRBJ2-5, with 11 bases identical to TRBD2. CDR3 length: 16 residues. Germline V gene sequence: CDR1 SEHNR, CDR2 FQNEAQ (reference sequence). The V gene end was trimmed by 5 bases and the J gene end by 5 bases; junction bases not matched to a gene: 10. Here the CDR3 reads CASSPGTSGLRETQYF. As DNA, the CDR3 is TGTGCCAGCAGCCCCGGGACTAGCGGCCTCCGGGAGACCCAGTACTTC.

This chain uses TRBV7-2 with TRBJ2-3; perhaps TRBD2 as D (6 bases). Trimming took off 5 bases at V and 1 base at J, with 10 bases between the two ends. CDR1 is SGHTA and CDR2 is FQGNSA in the germline V gene. The CDR3 consists of 14 residues. CDR3 protein: CASSQRRGTDTQYF. CDR3 in DNA: TGTGCCAGCAGCCAGCGGAGGGGCACAGATACGCAGTATTTT.

This chain uses TRBV5-1 with TRBJ2-3; TRBD1 aligns across 11 bases. The CDR3 length is 15 residues. Germline-derived CDR1 and CDR2 are SGHRS and YFSETQ. Unmatched junction bases numbered 6, after V lost 4 bases and J lost 5 bases. CDR3 in DNA: TGCGCCAGCAGCCTGGACAGGGGGCGCAAAGATACGCAGTATTTT. This sequence encodes CASSLDRGRKDTQYF.

This clonotype was recorded many times. This chain links TRBV5-1 with TRBJ2-1, with D maybe TRBD1 (6 bases). The CDR3 sequence is 15 residues long. The V gene lost 4 bases and the J gene lost 9 bases, with 20 bases spanning the gap. CDR1 is SGHRS and CDR2 is YFSETQ in the germline V gene. In nucleotides, the CDR3 is TGCGCCAGCAGCCTCCGAGGGGGTACGGGTGGTGAGCAGTTCTTC. The encoded protein is CASSLRGGTGGEQFF.

The chain carries TRBV5-1 and TRBJ2-7; D is uncertain. In germline, CDR1 is SGHRS, CDR2 YFSETQ. Trimming stripped 0 bases from V and 3 bases from J, with 13 bases between. The CDR3 length is 15 residues. CDR3 residues: CASSLDASLGYEQYF. CDR3 bases: TGCGCCAGCAGCTTGGACGCCAGCTTGGGCTACGAGCAGTACTTC.

This chain links TRBV27 with TRBJ1-4; the match to TRBD1 covers 7 bases. V was pared by 4 bases and J by 0 bases, with 5 bases of the junction left unmatched. The germline gives CDR1 MNHEY, CDR2 SMNVEV (reference sequence). This CDR3 comprises 16 residues. CDR3 DNA sequence: TGTGCCAGCAGTTCGGGCAGGGGGACAACTAATGAAAAACTGTTTTTT. The encoded protein is CASSSGRGTTNEKLFF.

The J gene is TRBJ1-6, the V gene TRBV7-2, with 10 bases fitting TRBD1. This CDR3 is built from 15 residues. Looked up from germline, CDR1 is SGHTA and CDR2 is FQGNSA. The V and J ends lost 3 bases and 7 bases, in that order; junction bases with no gene match: 3. The CDR3 region has the DNA TGTGCCAGCAGCTTGAGGACAGGGGGGAATTCACCCCTCCACTTT. Amino acid sequence: CASSLRTGGNSPLHF. The full variable domain, its missing parts supplied by reference TRBV7-2 and TRBJ1-6, is GAGVSQSPSNKVTEKGKDVELRCDPISGHTALYWYRQSLGQGLEFLIYFQGNSAPDKSGLPSDRFSAERTGGSVSTLTIQRTQQEDSAVYLCASSLRTGGNSPLHFGNGTRLTVT.

The chain employs TRBV24-1 and TRBJ2-2; TRBD1 might be the D (5 bases). This CDR3 spans 17 amino acids. Trimming left V 2 bases short and J 0 bases short, with 12 bases between. Germline loops: CDR1 KGHDR, CDR2 SFDVKD. This CDR3 is CATSDSGETANTGELFF. In DNA, the CDR3 is TGTGCCACCAGTGATTCCGGAGAGACAGCGAACACCGGGGAGCTGTTTTTT.

The V gene is TRBV5-4, the J gene TRBJ1-2; maybe TRBD1 (5 bases). From germline, CDR1 is SGHNT and CDR2 YYREEE (reference sequence). The CDR3 consists of 15 residues. Trimming took 6 bases from V and 8 from J, leaving 23 bases between them. The CDR3 loop is CASKTGGRVEYGYTF. Written as DNA, the CDR3 is TGTGCCAGCAAGACCGGGGGGAGAGTAGAGTACGGCTACACCTTC.

The chain carries TRBV5-5 and TRBJ2-3, with 15 positions matching TRBD2. The V and J ends lost 3 bases and 0 bases, in that order; junction bases with no gene match: 8. CDR3 length equals 19 residues. In germline, CDR1 is SGHKS, CDR2 YYEKEE (reference sequence). CDR3 residues: CASSWGLAGGTASTDTQYF. CDR3 nucleotides: TGTGCCAGCAGCTGGGGACTAGCGGGGGGAACTGCTAGCACAGATACGCAGTATTTT.

This clonotype turned up a few times. The chain uses TRBV4-2 and TRBJ2-2, with 7 nucleotides matching TRBD2. CDR3 size: 17 residues. CDR1 is LGHNA, CDR2 YNFKEQ, per germline. After removal of 1 base from V and 7 bases from J, the junction contained 12 bases not matched to a gene. The CDR3 here is CASSQGVAGVYSGELFF. The CDR3, as DNA: TGTGCCAGCAGCCAAGGAGTTGCGGGGGTGTATAGCGGGGAGCTGTTTTTT.

V and J are TRBV4-3 and TRBJ1-2; D gene ambiguous. V was trimmed by 3 bases and J by 8 bases, leaving 16 bases between them. Germline CDR1 LGHNA, CDR2 YSLEER. The length of the CDR3 is 14 residues. The CDR3 sequence: CASSHGRDSGGYTF. CDR3 DNA sequence: TGCGCCAGCAGCCATGGTCGGGATTCGGGGGGCTACACCTTC.

This clonotype was detected only a few times. This chain connects TRBV2 to TRBJ2-5; 9 bases are shared with TRBD2. The CDR3 is 16 amino acids. CDR1 is SNHLY and CDR2 is FYNNEI in the germline V gene. Trimming took 1 base from V and 7 from J; bases not matched to a gene: 10. This chain's CDR3 is CASSEVGSGGRGTQYF. CDR3 DNA: TGTGCCAGCAGTGAAGTGGGTAGCGGGGGACGAGGGACCCAGTACTTC. The full variable domain, its missing parts supplied by reference TRBV2 and TRBJ2-5, is EPEVTQTPSHQVTQMGQEVILRCVPISNHLYFYWYRQILGQKVEFLVSFYNNEISEKSEIFDDQFSVERPDGSNFTLKIRSTKLEDSAMYFCASSEVGSGGRGTQYFGPGTRLLVL.

This clonotype has a handful of counts. The chain recombines TRBV5-6 with TRBJ1-1; maybe TRBD1 (5 bases). The CDR3 covers 13 residues. Trimming pared 2 bases from V and 5 bases from J, leaving 10 bases between. In germline, CDR1 is SGHDT, CDR2 YYEEEE. CDR3 amino acids: CASSFQQETEAFF. DNA for the CDR3: TGTGCCAGCAGCTTCCAACAGGAGACTGAAGCTTTCTTT.

The gene calls are TRBV20-1 and TRBJ1-4; D is unclear. This CDR3 contains 11 residues. Per the germline V gene, CDR1 is DFQATT and CDR2 is SNEGSKA (reference sequence). V was pared by 8 bases and J by 4 bases, with 8 bases between. In nucleotides, the CDR3 is TGCAGTCCACACCATAATGAAAAACTGTTTTTT. This codes for CSPHHNEKLFF.

V usage is TRBV7-3 and J usage is TRBJ2-7; a weak D match, TRBD1 (6 bases). Trimming stripped 3 bases from V and 0 bases from J, with 15 bases between. The CDR3 contains 16 residues. Germline V gene lookup returns CDR1 SGHTA and CDR2 FQGTGA. CDR3 DNA: TGTGCCAGCAGCTTCTGTCTGGGGGCGCCCTCCTACGAGCAGTACTTC. Protein: CASSFCLGAPSYEQYF.

This clonotype was observed a few times. Without the conserved terminal phenylalanine or tryptophan, this CDR3 likely stems from a read error. This chain links TRBV4-2 with TRBJ1-2, with D unresolved. Per the germline V gene, CDR1 is LGHNA and CDR2 is YNFKEQ. The V end lost 2 bases, the J end lost 8 bases, and 12 bases lay between the germline ends. CDR3 size: 13 residues. CDR3 DNA: TGTGCCAGCAGCCAATCTCTACCCGGCGGCTACACCCTC. Amino acid sequence: CASSQSLPGGYTL.

With respect to this clonotype: The conserved closing phenylalanine or tryptophan is absent in this CDR3, likely reflecting a read error. In nucleotides, the CDR3 is TGTGCCAGCAGCACCGGAGACAATGAGCAGTTCCTC. Translated, it gives CASSTGDNEQFL. This sequence joins TRBV7-3 and TRBJ2-1, with D uncertain. Germline loops: CDR1 SGHTA, CDR2 FQGTGA. There are 12 residues in the CDR3. V shed 5 bases and J shed 5 bases, with 7 bases lying between them.

About this clonotype: The junction departs from the called germline gene at one end, perhaps through a read error. The chain uses TRBV3-1 and TRBJ1-3; D gene unclear. This CDR3 comprises 15 residues. The germline V gene encodes CDR1 LGHDT and CDR2 YNNKEL (reference sequence). The CDR3 bases are TGTGCCAGCAGCCAATGGCAGTCCTCTGGAAACACCGTATATTTT. Translating gives CASSQWQSSGNTVYF. The full variable domain, completed using reference TRBV3-1 and TRBJ1-3, is DTAVSQTPKYLVTQMGNDKSIKCEQNLGHDTMYWYKQDSKKFLKIMFSYNNKELIINETVPNRFSPKSPDKAHLNLHINSLELGDSAVYFCASSQWQSSGNTVYFGEGSWLTVV.

This clonotype has just a few counts. This rearrangement joins TRBV12-5 to TRBJ2-5, with D tentatively TRBD2 (6 bases). The germline V and J ends were trimmed by 4 bases and 5 bases, with 14 bases remaining between them. The germline V gene encodes CDR1 LGHNT and CDR2 FRNRAP. The CDR3 is 14 residues long. CDR3 region: CASGSPDGSETQYF. In nucleotides, the CDR3 is TGTGCTAGTGGTTCCCCTGACGGGAGCGAGACCCAGTACTTC.

The chain couples TRBV2 to TRBJ2-2, with 13 bases lining up with TRBD2. V lost 7 bases and J lost 0; bases outside the gene matches: 5. Germline V gene lookup returns CDR1 SNHLY and CDR2 FYNNEI. The CDR3 extends over 17 amino acids. CDR3 sequence: CASIGLAGDSNTGELFF. CDR3 DNA sequence: TGTGCCAGCATTGGACTAGCGGGGGACTCGAACACCGGGGAGCTGTTTTTT.

In this sample, this clonotype turned up a few times. The rearrangement uses TRBV15 and TRBJ2-1, with 7 bases aligning to TRBD2. V lost 0 bases and J lost 3; bases outside the gene matches: 8. CDR3 size: 17 residues. The germline V gene encodes CDR1 LNHNV and CDR2 YYDKDF (reference sequence). Here the CDR3 DNA reads TGTGCCACCAGCAGAGATGGGGGGGGAACTTTCTACAATGAGCAGTTCTTC. Its protein is CATSRDGGGTFYNEQFF.

The J gene is TRBJ2-5, the V gene TRBV15, with D possibly being TRBD1 (5 bases). Trimming cost V 0 bases and J 3 bases, with 11 bases left between them. The CDR3 covers 15 residues. Looked up from germline, CDR1 is LNHNV and CDR2 is YYDKDF (reference sequence). The CDR3 DNA is TGTGCCACCAGCAGAGATGTAAGGGGAAAAGAGACCCAGTACTTC. This translates into CATSRDVRGKETQYF.

This chain connects TRBV7-2 to TRBJ2-3; tentative D call: TRBD2 (5 bases). Germline lookup yields CDR1 SGHTA and CDR2 FQGNSA. The V gene lost 6 bases and the J gene lost 7 bases, with 14 bases spanning the gap. This CDR3 comprises 13 residues. For the CDR3, the DNA is TGTGCCAGCAGTCCCATGGACGGGAATACGCAGTATTTT. It yields the protein CASSPMDGNTQYF.

The rearrangement joins TRBV20-1 to TRBJ1-5; possible D gene TRBD1, 5 bases. CDR1 and CDR2 (germline): DFQATT, SNEGSKA (reference sequence). CDR3 length: 15 amino acids. V dropped 5 bases and J dropped 15 bases, with 29 bases sitting between them. The CDR3: CSAAETGAQLGLRHF. CDR3 DNA sequence: TGCAGTGCTGCCGAAACCGGGGCCCAATTGGGTTTACGGCATTTT.

This clonotype has just a few counts. The chain is built from TRBV11-3 and TRBJ2-4; D is possibly TRBD1 (6 bases). Germline V gives CDR1 SGHNT, CDR2 YENEEA. The CDR3 has 14 amino acids. V lost 3 bases and J lost 2, with 8 bases in between. CDR3 sequence reads: CASSFRGTKNIQYF. CDR3 coding DNA: TGTGCCAGCAGCTTCAGGGGTACCAAAAACATTCAGTACTTC.